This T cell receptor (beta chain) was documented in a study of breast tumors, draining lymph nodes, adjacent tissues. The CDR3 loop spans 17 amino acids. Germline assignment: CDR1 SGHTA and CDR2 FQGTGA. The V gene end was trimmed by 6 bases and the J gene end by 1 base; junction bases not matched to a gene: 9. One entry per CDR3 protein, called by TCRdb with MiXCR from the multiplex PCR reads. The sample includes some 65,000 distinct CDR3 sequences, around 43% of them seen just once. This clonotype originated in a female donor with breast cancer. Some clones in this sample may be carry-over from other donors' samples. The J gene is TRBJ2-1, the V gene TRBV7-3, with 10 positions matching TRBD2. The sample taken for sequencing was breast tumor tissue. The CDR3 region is CASSFSGRFGSYNEQFF. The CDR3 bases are TGTGCCAGCAGTTTTAGCGGGAGGTTCGGGTCCTACAATGAGCAGTTCTTC.